This T cell receptor (beta chain) was observed in a study of blood T cells in healthy people across ages. Primers used in a second PCR of roughly 6 to 11 cycles were a sample-barcoded 5' primer and a J-beta primer mix. TCRdb analysed the 5' RACE reads with MiXCR anew, one entry per CDR3 protein. The table lists 730,000 or so distinct CDR3 sequences, about 42% of them singletons. Study conclusions and caveats: Estimates of total diversity, which came from one million sequenced T cells, were considered to be underestimates.

The CDR3 runs 18 residues. V lost 5 bases and J lost 3; bases outside the gene matches: 16. In germline, CDR1 is LNHDA, CDR2 SQIVND (reference sequence). The table lists this clonotype with many counts. Antigen specificity is unknown. Extractions gave at least 5.5 micrograms of total RNA per sample. This TCR came from a woman aged 60-75 years in good health. The chain joins TRBV19 to TRBJ2-7; 10 bases line up with TRBD2. The sample was blood. The CDR3, as DNA: TGTGCCAGTAGTTTAGCCAGCGGGGGGGCCGGAGTGGTCTACGAGCAGTACTTC. It yields the protein CASSLASGGAGVVYEQYF.